This is a list of T cell receptor beta chains from one sample in a study of blood T cells in healthy people across ages. TCRdb recomputed calls from the 5' RACE reads with MiXCR, one row per CDR3 protein. The sample carries more than 550,000 distinct CDR3 sequences, roughly 20% recorded once. The sequencing input was blood. Receptor source: a man between 65 and 85 years old in good health. The conserved cysteine and the conserved F or W are not part of the CDR3 here.

j_gene	v_gene	CDR3aa
TRBJ2-3	TRBV5-1	ASSLESQGIADTQY
-	TRBV5-1	ASSLGRDSSEQY
TRBJ2-3	TRBV5-1	ASSRNLAGGTDTQY
TRBJ2-2	TRBV6-1	ASTYGGGSRTGELF
TRBJ1-2	TRBV7-9	ASSLSGGPIYGYT
TRBJ2-5	TRBV29-1	SVEDRTSGLYQETQY
TRBJ2-1	TRBV4-1	ASSQDRSGSYNEQF
TRBJ2-1	TRBV5-1	ASSLAGLVRGNEQF
TRBJ1-1	TRBV5-1	ASSPFTGQNTEAF
TRBJ2-7	TRBV28	ASSPVHFSGQTAYEQY
TRBJ2-3	TRBV7-9	ASSLLPSTDTQY
TRBJ2-5	TRBV28	ASSLSGGGDKETQY
TRBJ1-2	TRBV20-1	SARAVNYGYT
TRBJ1-1	TRBV7-6	ASSPRFGLEAF
TRBJ1-1	TRBV10-2	ASSGGGGSTEAF
TRBJ1-5	TRBV18	ASSLIDSNQPQH
TRBJ2-2	TRBV7-9	ASSGPGGWTGELF
TRBJ2-3	TRBV6-1	ASSEPPGGTDTQY
TRBJ2-4	TRBV24-1	ATSDSPY
TRBJ1-5	TRBV27	ASPPQILNQPQH
TRBJ1-4	TRBV6-1	ASKFFGGLEKLF
TRBJ2-1	TRBV12-3/TRBV12-4	ASSPTSPSFSSYNEQF